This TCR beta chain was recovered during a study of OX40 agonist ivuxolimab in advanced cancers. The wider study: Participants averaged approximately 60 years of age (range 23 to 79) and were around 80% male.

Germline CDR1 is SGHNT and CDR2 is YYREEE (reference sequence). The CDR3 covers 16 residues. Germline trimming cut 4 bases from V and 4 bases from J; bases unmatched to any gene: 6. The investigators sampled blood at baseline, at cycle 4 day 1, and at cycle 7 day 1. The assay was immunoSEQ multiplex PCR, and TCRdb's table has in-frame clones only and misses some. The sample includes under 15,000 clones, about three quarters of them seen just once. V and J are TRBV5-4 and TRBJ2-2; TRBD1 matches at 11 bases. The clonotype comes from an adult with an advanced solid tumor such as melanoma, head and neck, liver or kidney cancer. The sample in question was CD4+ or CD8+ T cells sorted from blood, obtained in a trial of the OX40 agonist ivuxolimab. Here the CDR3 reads CASSPTGTGGTGELFF. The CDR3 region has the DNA TGTGCCAGCAGCCCTACTGGGACAGGGGGCACCGGGGAGCTGTTTTTT.